This T cell receptor beta chain derives from a study of response to subunit inactivated influenza vaccine. TCRdb reanalysed the RT-PCR reads using MiXCR and keeps one entry per CDR3 protein. Of more than 500,000 distinct CDR3 sequences listed, over 9% were seen once; the top ten hold 11%. These same data were also listed under a study on T cells expressing NK-cell markers. That publication notes: 5'RACE template switching with UMIs generated TCR beta cDNA. HCMV serostatus: seven of eight sequenced donors positive, one negative. Evidence did not settle whether expanded NKG2C+ T cell clones targeted HCMV.

The material sequenced was PBMCs from blood, taken on the day of vaccination. The TCR was taken from a man aged 45 to 65 who received an inactivated influenza vaccine.

Here the CDR3 DNA reads TGTGCCAGCAGTGAACGAGGGACAGGGACGAACACCGGGGAGCTGTTTTTT. Encoded protein: CASSERGTGTNTGELFF. The chain recombines TRBV2 with TRBJ2-2; 9 bases align to TRBD1. The CDR3 contains 17 residues. The V gene end was trimmed by 2 bases and the J gene end by 0 bases; junction bases not matched to a gene: 4. Germline V gene sequence: CDR1 SNHLY, CDR2 FYNNEI.